Reported below is one T cell receptor beta chain. No antigen is known for it. This sample stems from a study of cytomegalovirus exposure and HLA in healthy donors. TCRdb's copy holds only in-frame clones and misses some; the assay was immunoSEQ multiplex PCR. The sample lists about 130,000 clones, more than 95% occurring once. Findings and limits, study-wide: Reported performance of the classifier showed diagnosis of cytomegalovirus status with high specificity and sensitivity. Among TCR sequences, most were rare, though some public TCRs appeared in many donors. The authors listed 164 TCR beta chains as cytomegalovirus-associated.

This TCR was recovered from a man aged 18 to 29 in good health and CMV-seronegative. The specimen sequenced was PBMCs.

This chain's CDR3 is CASKPGVSTDTQYF. Written as DNA, the CDR3 is TGTGCCAGCAAACCAGGGGTTAGCACAGATACGCAGTATTTT. V gene TRBV28 combines with J gene TRBJ2-3; maybe TRBD1 (6 bases). The CDR3 consists of 14 residues. Germline CDR1 reads MDHEN; CDR2 reads SYDVKM. Trimming took off 7 bases at V and 0 bases at J, with 11 bases between the two ends.